This T cell receptor (beta chain) emerged from a study of beta chain features in type 1 diabetes. As for the study in general: Roughly 98 million sorted cells were examined across all samples. Study-wide points: In every one of the four CD4+ subsets, TCRB CDR3s were moderately but significantly shorter in Type 1 diabetes patients.

The study reverse transcribed the entire isolated RNA, so it sequenced expressed TCRB transcripts. TCRdb's copy holds only in-frame clones and misses some; the assay was immunoSEQ multiplex PCR. The sample yields roughly 150,000 clones, over 8.5% seen once. This CDR3 spans 11 amino acids. Germline lookup yields CDR1 MGHDK and CDR2 SYGVNS. This clone has a handful of counts. The antigen is undetermined. Germline and junction disagree at one end, which may indicate a read error. Sorted CD4+ subsets: naive, central memory, regulatory, stem cell-like memory (CD45RO/CCR7/CD25/CD127/CD95/CD27 panel). The sequence came from a man younger than 30 in good health. The sequencing sample was made of central memory CD4+ T cells from blood. The rearrangement uses TRBV25-1 and TRBJ1-1; unclear D gene. The CDR3 loop is CTSTMNTEAFF. The CDR3 DNA reads as TGTACCAGCACAATGAACACTGAAGCTTTCTTT.